These 4 T cell receptor beta chains originate from one sample sequenced in a study of cytomegalovirus exposure and HLA in healthy donors. With 60 Vbeta and 13 Jbeta primers, the PCR was carried out. Method: immunoSEQ multiplex PCR; TCRdb's copy keeps in-frame clones and lacks some. The sample comprises around 190,000 clones, 70% to 75% of which are singletons, and about 3.1% rests with the top ten. Material for sequencing was PBMCs. Receptors were obtained from a woman aged 25 to 45 in good health and CMV-seropositive.

The rearrangement joins TRBV28 to TRBJ2-3, with TRBD2 as a possible D gene (6 bases). Germline V gene data show CDR1 as MDHEN and CDR2 as SYDVKM. The CDR3 length is 16 residues. V lost 5 bases, J lost 2 bases, and 17 bases lay in between. The DNA of the CDR3 is TGTGCCAGCAGTCTCCCTCCGGGACTCGTCACAGATACGCAGTATTTT. Translating gives CASSLPPGLVTDTQYF.

The chain recombines TRBV28 with TRBJ1-5; D is perhaps TRBD1 (6 bases). The length of the CDR3 is 15 residues. The V gene lost 8 bases and the J gene lost 7 bases, with 21 bases spanning the gap. Germline lookup yields CDR1 MDHEN and CDR2 SYDVKM. CDR3 in DNA: TGTGCCAGCGGGGATACGGGGGGGCTTCGGCAGCCCCAGCATTTT. This encodes CASGDTGGLRQPQHF.

The chain combines TRBV14 with TRBJ2-7; the D gene is possibly TRBD2 (6 bases). The CDR3 totals 15 residues. The germline CDR1 and CDR2 sequences are SGHDN and FVKESK. V lost 0 bases and J 2 bases, leaving 11 bases between the germline ends. DNA of the CDR3: TGTGCCAGCAGCCAAGATCGCGGGAAACCCTACGAGCAGTACTTC. Residues: CASSQDRGKPYEQYF.

Comment on this clone: Sequence at one end of the junction differs from germline and may be a read error. The V and J genes are TRBV7-9 and TRBJ2-7, with 7 bases lining up with TRBD2. CDR1 is SEHNR and CDR2 is FQNEAQ in the germline V gene (reference sequence). This CDR3 has 15 amino acids. The DNA of the CDR3 is TGTTCCAGCAAATACGGAGCTGGGGGGGGCTACGAGCAGTACTTC. This codes for CSSKYGAGGGYEQYF.